The entry that follows covers one T cell receptor (beta chain) sequence. Its antigen is still unknown. The authors generated TCR beta cDNA through 5'RACE template switching with UMIs. After re-calling the 5' RACE reads, TCRdb lists one entry per CDR3 protein, DNA absent. In all, the sample yields 350,000 to 450,000 distinct CDR3 sequences. The data belong to a study of T cells expressing NK-cell markers. The wider study: Seropositivity for HCMV was found in seven of the eight sequenced donors, with one seronegative. Study-wide findings and caveats: These clonotypes additionally ranked first within the CD3+CD56-NKG2C+ fraction of a handful of donors. In several donors, dominant NKG2C+ clonotypes were roughly 1.0-7.0% of CD8+ T cells.

This TCR came from a man aged 18 to 69 in good health. The sequenced material came from blood T cells: a sorted CD56 or NKG2C T cell subset, CD4+ or CD8+ T cells, or bulk PBMC T cells (not recorded which).

This CDR3 is CASSVRVPPYEQYF. The chain links TRBV5-6 to TRBJ2-7; TCRdb's D call of TRBD2 is untestable without DNA. Germline V gene lookup returns CDR1 SGHDT and CDR2 YYEEEE. CDR3 length equals 14 residues.